The 8 T cell receptor beta chains given below trace back to one sample, sequenced in a study of neurological immune-mediated disorders. TCRdb re-called the 5' RACE reads through MiXCR, storing one row per CDR3 protein. The data hold just over 30,000 distinct CDR3 sequences, with about 6% observed a single time. The specimen sequenced was CD4+ T cells from blood. These receptors all stem from a woman aged 45-65 years in good health.

This clonotype was recorded many times. V and J are TRBV4-1 and TRBJ1-1; D is unresolved. Germline-derived CDR1 and CDR2 are MGHRA and YSYEKL. The CDR3 has 14 amino acids. Trimming removed 3 bases at V and 5 bases at J, with 13 bases between. This CDR3 reads CASSQGGVGTEAFF. CDR3 sequence (DNA): TGCGCCAGCAGCCAGGGCGGGGTGGGGACTGAAGCTTTCTTT.

In its sample, this clonotype was seen many times. V and J are TRBV5-1 and TRBJ1-1, with TRBD1 matching over 10 bases. The CDR3 has 14 amino acids. With V trimmed by 3 bases and J by 1 base, 0 bases remained unmatched. Germline loops: CDR1 SGHRS, CDR2 YFSETQ. The chain's CDR3 is CASSWTGGNTEAFF. As DNA, the CDR3 is TGCGCCAGCAGCTGGACAGGGGGGAACACTGAAGCTTTCTTT.

This chain connects TRBV5-1 to TRBJ1-1, with TRBD1 identical over 8 bases. V dropped 0 bases and J dropped 1; count of bases not matched to a gene: 8. Germline V lookup: CDR1 SGHRS, CDR2 YFSETQ. The CDR3 length is 17 residues. CDR3 sequence reads: CASSLDRAGGPNTEAFF. Written as DNA, the CDR3 is TGCGCCAGCAGCTTGGATAGGGCAGGGGGCCCGAACACTGAAGCTTTCTTT.

This clonotype was seen many times. The rearrangement links TRBV7-9 to TRBJ2-3; D ambiguous. Trimming removed 5 bases from V and 14 bases from J, with 17 bases in between. CDR1 and CDR2 from the germline V gene are SEHNR and FQNEAQ (reference sequence). The CDR3 is 12 residues long. The CDR3 DNA follows: TGTGCCAGCAGCCCGGCCCTAGTATCCGGGTATTTT. This gives the protein CASSPALVSGYF.

The table lists this clonotype with many counts. V and J are TRBV11-3 and TRBJ2-2, with D tentatively TRBD1 (6 bases). V lost 4 bases to trimming and J lost 0 bases, with 15 bases between them. CDR3 length equals 17 residues. The germline CDR1 and CDR2 sequences are SGHNT and YENEEA. The CDR3 nucleotides read TGTGCCAGCAGCTCGGACAGACGTGATCCGAACACCGGGGAGCTGTTTTTT. It encodes CASSSDRRDPNTGELFF. Full variable domain (remainder filled in from reference TRBV11-3 and TRBJ2-2): EAGVVQSPRYKIIEKKQPVAFWCNPISGHNTLYWYLQNLGQGPELLIRYENEEAVDDSQLPKDRFSAERLKGVDSTLKIQPAELGDSAVYLCASSSDRRDPNTGELFFGEGSRLTVL.

This clonotype came up many times. The V and J genes are TRBV5-5 and TRBJ1-2, with D possibly being TRBD1 (5 bases). Germline V gene sequence: CDR1 SGHKS, CDR2 YYEKEE (reference sequence). V was trimmed by 1 base and J by 8 bases, leaving 21 bases between them. The CDR3 length is 16 residues. CDR3 coding DNA: TGTGCCAGCAGCTTGAAGGTTGGGGGTGTAATATACGGCTACACCTTC. Its protein product is CASSLKVGGVIYGYTF.

This clonotype was detected ten times or more. The rearrangement uses TRBV29-1 and TRBJ1-1; 8 bases fit TRBD1. This CDR3 comprises 14 residues. CDR1 and CDR2 (germline): SQVTM, ANQGSEA. With V trimmed by 7 bases and J by 2 bases, 9 bases remained unmatched. The CDR3 loop reads CSGTRGLRNTEAFF. DNA for the CDR3: TGCAGCGGTACCAGGGGGCTTCGAAACACTGAAGCTTTCTTT.

This clonotype was seen repeatedly, ten times or more. CDR3 region: CASRSPGDTQYF. Written as DNA, the CDR3 is TGTGCCAGCAGAAGCCCCGGCGATACGCAGTATTTT. The genes are TRBV12-3 or TRBV12-4 and TRBJ2-3; no reliable D call. Between the trimmed V and J ends, which lost 6 bases and 6 bases, there was a span of 10 bases. There are 12 residues in the CDR3.